This TCR beta chain was identified during a study of blood T cell repertoires in COVID-19. At the level of the study: Specimens from acute and convalescent COVID-19 originated in the United States, Italy and Spain. The cDNA or gDNA used as material had been derived from T cells, B-cell-depleted T cells, or PBMCs.

V shed 6 bases and J shed 2 bases, with 10 bases lying between them. The CDR3 contains 13 residues. Per the germline V gene, CDR1 is KGHSH and CDR2 is LQKENI. Per the original methods: Counts of nucleated cells, estimated from reference gene primer amplification, were obtained. Libraries were prepared by immunoSEQ multiplex PCR; TCRdb keeps only in-frame clonotypes and omits some of them. For V, J and clone size, that table is used; D and trimming come from the DNA. Among more than 200,000 clones listed, around 84% were seen once. This clonotype was obtained from a man aged 60 to 75 with acute or convalescent COVID-19. Sequences were obtained from peripheral blood. The V call is TRBV18, the J call TRBJ1-1; tentatively, D is TRBD1 (6 bases). CDR3 amino acids: CASSSGHNTEAFF. The CDR3 DNA is TGTGCCAGCTCGTCGGGACATAACACTGAAGCTTTCTTT.